The entry below gives a single TCR beta chain sequence along with its context. The authors' processing: Scientists estimated how many nucleated cells there were by amplifying reference gene primers. Only in-frame clones appear in the TCRdb table, and some are missing; sequencing was by immunoSEQ multiplex PCR. V, J and clone size are those of that table, while D and trimming were read from the DNA. The table includes around 74,000 clones, roughly 90% detected once. This entry is derived from a study of blood T cell repertoires in COVID-19. Study-wide context: The United States, Italy and Spain provided the acute and convalescent COVID-19 samples. PBMCs, B-cell-depleted T cells, or T cells were the source of the cDNA or gDNA that made up the material.

The CDR3 length is 13 residues. Losses at the gene ends were 5 bases for V and 4 bases for J; bases not matched to a gene: 2. Germline V gene data show CDR1 as MDHEN and CDR2 as SYDVKM. This sequence joins TRBV28 and TRBJ1-1; 9 bases fit TRBD1. The sequence was collected from a man aged 50 to 59 with active COVID-19. The source material was peripheral blood. The CDR3 nucleotides read TGTGCCAGCAGTGTGACAGGGGGCACTGAAGCTTTCTTT. Translated, it gives CASSVTGGTEAFF.